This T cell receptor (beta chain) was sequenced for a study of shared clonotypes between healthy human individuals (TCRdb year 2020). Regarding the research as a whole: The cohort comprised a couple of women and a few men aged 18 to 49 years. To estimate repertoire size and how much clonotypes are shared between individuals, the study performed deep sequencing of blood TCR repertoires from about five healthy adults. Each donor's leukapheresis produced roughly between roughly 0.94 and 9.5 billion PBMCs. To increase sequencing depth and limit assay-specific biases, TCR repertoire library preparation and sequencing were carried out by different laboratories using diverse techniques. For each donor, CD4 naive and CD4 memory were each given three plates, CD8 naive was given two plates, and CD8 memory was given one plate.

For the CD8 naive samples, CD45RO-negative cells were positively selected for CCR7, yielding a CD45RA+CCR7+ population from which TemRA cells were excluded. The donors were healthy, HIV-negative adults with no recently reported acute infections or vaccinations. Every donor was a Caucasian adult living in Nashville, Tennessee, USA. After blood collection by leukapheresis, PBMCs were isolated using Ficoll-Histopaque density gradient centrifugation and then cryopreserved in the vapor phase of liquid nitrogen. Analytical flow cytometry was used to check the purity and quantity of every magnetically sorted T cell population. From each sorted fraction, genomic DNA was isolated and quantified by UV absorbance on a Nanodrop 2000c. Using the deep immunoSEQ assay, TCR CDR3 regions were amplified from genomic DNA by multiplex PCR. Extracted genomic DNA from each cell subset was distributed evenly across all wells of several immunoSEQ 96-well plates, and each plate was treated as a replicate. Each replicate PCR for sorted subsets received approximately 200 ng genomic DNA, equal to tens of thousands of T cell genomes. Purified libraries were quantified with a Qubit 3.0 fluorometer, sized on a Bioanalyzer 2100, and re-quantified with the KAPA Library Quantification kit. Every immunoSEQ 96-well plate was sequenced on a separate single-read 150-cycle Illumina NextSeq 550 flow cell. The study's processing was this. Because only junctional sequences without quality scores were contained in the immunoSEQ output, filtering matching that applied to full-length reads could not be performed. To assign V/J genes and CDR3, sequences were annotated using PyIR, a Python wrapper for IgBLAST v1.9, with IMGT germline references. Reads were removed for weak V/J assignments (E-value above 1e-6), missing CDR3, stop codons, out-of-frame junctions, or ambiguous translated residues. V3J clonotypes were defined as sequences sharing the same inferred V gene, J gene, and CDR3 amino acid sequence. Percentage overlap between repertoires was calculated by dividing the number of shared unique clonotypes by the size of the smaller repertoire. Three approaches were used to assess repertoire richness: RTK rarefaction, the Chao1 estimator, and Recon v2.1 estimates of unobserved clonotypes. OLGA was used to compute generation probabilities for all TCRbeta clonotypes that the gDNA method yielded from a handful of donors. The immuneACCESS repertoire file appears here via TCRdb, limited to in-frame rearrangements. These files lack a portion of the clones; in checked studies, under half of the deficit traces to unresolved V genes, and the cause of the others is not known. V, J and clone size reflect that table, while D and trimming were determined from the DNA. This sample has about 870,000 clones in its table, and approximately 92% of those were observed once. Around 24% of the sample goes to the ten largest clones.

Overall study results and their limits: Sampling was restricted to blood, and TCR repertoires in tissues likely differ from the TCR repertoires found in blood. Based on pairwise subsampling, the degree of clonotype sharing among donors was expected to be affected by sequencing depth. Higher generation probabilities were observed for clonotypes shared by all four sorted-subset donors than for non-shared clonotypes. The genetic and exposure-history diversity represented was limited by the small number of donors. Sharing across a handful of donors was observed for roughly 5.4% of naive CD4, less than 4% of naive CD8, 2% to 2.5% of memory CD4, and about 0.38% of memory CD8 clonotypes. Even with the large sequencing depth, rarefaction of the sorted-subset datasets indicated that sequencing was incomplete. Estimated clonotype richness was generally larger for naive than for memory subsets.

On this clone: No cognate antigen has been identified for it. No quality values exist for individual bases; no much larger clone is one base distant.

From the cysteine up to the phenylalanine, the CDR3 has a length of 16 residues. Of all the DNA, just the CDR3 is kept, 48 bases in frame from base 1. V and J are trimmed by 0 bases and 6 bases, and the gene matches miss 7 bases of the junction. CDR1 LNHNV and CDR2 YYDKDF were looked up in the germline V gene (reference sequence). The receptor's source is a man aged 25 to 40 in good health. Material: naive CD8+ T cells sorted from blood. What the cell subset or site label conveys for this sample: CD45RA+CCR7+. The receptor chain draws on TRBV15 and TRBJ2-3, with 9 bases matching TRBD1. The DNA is TGTGCCACCAGCAGAGAAAGGGCACAGGGGGCGGATACGCAGTATTTT. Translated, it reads CATSRERAQGADTQYF.